These 9 T cell receptor beta chains share one sample of origin, sequenced in a study of cytomegalovirus exposure and HLA in healthy donors (dated by TCRdb to about 2017). The method behind the library was the immunoSEQ multiplex PCR assay. The multiplex PCR relied on a mix of 60 forward primers for TCR Vbeta segments and 13 reverse primers for TCR Jbeta segments. The clones in this table, taken by TCRdb from immuneACCESS, are in-frame only. Not every clone is retained; where verified, under half of the shortfall comes from an unresolved V gene, and the cause of the rest is unknown. For this sample there are around 120,000 clones; 81% appear just once. Around 6.4% of the sample is held by the ten biggest clonotypes. The source material was PBMCs. The receptor set was obtained from a woman in her thirties or forties in good health and CMV-seropositive.

The V call is TRBV10-3, the J call TRBJ2-7; 9 bases agree with TRBD1. CDR3 size: 16 residues. J was trimmed by 0 bases and V by 3 bases; bases with no gene match: 6. Germline CDR1 reads ENHRY; CDR2 reads SYGVKD. CDR3 amino acids: CAISDKPGQGSYEQYF. The CDR3 nucleotides are TGTGCCATCAGTGACAAACCGGGACAGGGCTCCTACGAGCAGTACTTC.

The chain employs TRBV4-1 and TRBJ2-2, with D tentatively TRBD1 (5 bases). The germline V and J ends were trimmed by 3 bases and 1 base, with 12 bases remaining between them. Germline-derived CDR1 and CDR2 are MGHRA and YSYEKL. This CDR3 region has 16 residues. DNA of the CDR3: TGCGCCAGCAGCCACCCTTTAGACAGGAACACCGGGGAGCTGTTTTTT. Its protein product is CASSHPLDRNTGELFF.

The J gene is TRBJ2-1, the V gene TRBV2; 8 nucleotides agree with TRBD2. CDR3 length equals 14 residues. Germline CDR1 reads SNHLY; CDR2 reads FYNNEI. Germline trimming cut 0 bases from V and 15 bases from J; bases unmatched to any gene: 10. Here the CDR3 reads CASSEALLSGGRFF. CDR3 bases: TGTGCCAGCAGTGAAGCGCTTCTGAGCGGGGGCCGGTTCTTC.

The chain recombines TRBV27 with TRBJ2-1; 7 bases are shared with TRBD1. V was clipped by 5 bases and J by 4 bases; unmatched bases: 5. CDR1 and CDR2 (germline): MNHEY, SMNVEV (reference sequence). The CDR3 sequence is 14 residues long. Here the CDR3 DNA reads TGTGCCAGCAGTCCGGACAGGTCTTACAATGAGCAGTTCTTC. Its protein is CASSPDRSYNEQFF.

V is TRBV6-4 and J is TRBJ2-1, with 12 nucleotides matching TRBD1. The V gene end was trimmed by 5 bases and the J gene end by 8 bases; junction bases not matched to a gene: 10. Germline lookup yields CDR1 MRHNA and CDR2 SNTAGT. The CDR3 runs 16 residues. The CDR3 reads CASSSEGTGGEDEQFF. Written as DNA, the CDR3 is TGTGCCAGCAGTTCCGAGGGGACAGGGGGCGAGGATGAGCAGTTCTTC.

The chain joins TRBV9 to TRBJ2-3; 10 bases agree with TRBD1. Germline CDR1 is SGDLS and CDR2 is YYNGEE. The V gene end was trimmed by 2 bases and the J gene end by 6 bases; junction bases not matched to a gene: 3. CDR3 length: 14 amino acids. The CDR3 here is CASSVGQGGDTQYF. CDR3 DNA sequence: TGTGCCAGCAGCGTCGGACAGGGGGGGGATACGCAGTATTTT. Using reference TRBV9 and TRBJ2-3 for the parts outside the CDR3, the full variable domain is DSGVTQTPKHLITATGQRVTLRCSPRSGDLSVYWYQQSLDQGLQFLIQYYNGEERAKGNILERFSAQQFPDLHSELNLSSLELGDSALYFCASSVGQGGDTQYFGPGTRLTVL.

This clone is a singleton in its sample. This sequence joins TRBV6-6 and TRBJ1-2; 8 nucleotides align to TRBD1. This CDR3 comprises 12 residues. The V gene's germline CDR1 is MNHNY and CDR2 SVGAGI (reference sequence). Trimming cost V 5 bases and J 6 bases; bases outside gene matches: 2. As DNA, the CDR3 is TGTGCCAGCAGTACAGGGGGGAATGGCTACACCTTC. Protein sequence: CASSTGGNGYTF.

As to this clone: The same CDR3 also results from other DNA sequences found in this sample. The rearrangement uses TRBV2 and TRBJ2-7, with 11 bases lining up with TRBD1. Germline V gene lookup returns CDR1 SNHLY and CDR2 FYNNEI. The CDR3 length is 13 residues. The V and J ends lost 8 bases and 2 bases, in that order; junction bases with no gene match: 2. The CDR3 nucleotides are TGTGCCAGCCGGACAGGGGGCACCTACGAGCAGTACTTC. It encodes CASRTGGTYEQYF.

This chain connects TRBV10-3 to TRBJ2-3; 10 bases align to TRBD2. V trimming: 2 bases; J trimming: 2 bases; junction bases outside the gene matches: 7. Germline CDR1 reads ENHRY; CDR2 reads SYGVKD. CDR3 length: 17 residues. CDR3 in DNA: TGTGCCATCAGTGAGGGACAGGGACTAGCGATCACAGATACGCAGTATTTT. Protein sequence: CAISEGQGLAITDTQYF.